A single sample gave rise to the 17 T cell receptor beta chains below, sequenced in a study of T cell changes during pregnancy in multiple sclerosis. Profiled with immunoSEQ multiplex PCR; TCRdb holds only in-frame clones, not every one. This table holds 30,000 to 35,000 clones, around nine tenths found once. Sequenced material: CD8+ T cells from peripheral blood mononuclear cells, taken in the third trimester of pregnancy. These receptors were obtained from a female donor with multiple sclerosis, enrolled in a pregnancy study.

V is TRBV18 and J is TRBJ2-3; a possible D gene is TRBD1 (5 bases). The germline V and J ends were trimmed by 3 bases and 2 bases, with 21 bases remaining between them. CDR1 and CDR2 from the germline V gene are KGHSH and LQKENI. This CDR3 spans 18 amino acids. In nucleotides, the CDR3 is TGTGCCAGCTCACCCACAGGTGCTTGGGTGACCTACACAGATACGCAGTATTTT. Its translation is CASSPTGAWVTYTDTQYF.

The chain joins TRBV4-1 to TRBJ1-2; TRBD1 aligns across 10 bases. The V gene end was trimmed by 8 bases and the J gene end by 4 bases; junction bases not matched to a gene: 4. The V gene's germline CDR1 is MGHRA and CDR2 YSYEKL. The CDR3 covers 13 residues. CDR3 in DNA: TGCGCCAGCGAGGGGACAGGGGCCTATGGCTACACCTTC. The encoded protein is CASEGTGAYGYTF.

The chain links TRBV9 to TRBJ1-4; 8 bases are a match to TRBD1. The CDR3 has 16 amino acids. V shed 2 bases and J 4 bases; nucleotides not matched to a gene: 7. CDR1 and CDR2 from the germline V gene are SGDLS and YYNGEE. The CDR3 is CASSVLGTGGNEKLFF. CDR3 coding DNA: TGTGCCAGCAGCGTCCTCGGAACAGGGGGTAATGAAAAACTGTTTTTT.

The rearrangement joins TRBV9 to TRBJ1-1; possibly TRBD1 for D (6 bases). The CDR3 has 14 amino acids. Germline lookup yields CDR1 SGDLS and CDR2 YYNGEE. Trimming stripped 7 bases from V and 6 bases from J, with 19 bases between. DNA of the CDR3: TGTGCCAGCGGGGAGGGGGAACGGATCCCTGAAGCTTTCTTT. It is translated as CASGEGERIPEAFF.

This chain connects TRBV27 to TRBJ1-3, with TRBD1 matching over 7 bases. The CDR3 is made up of 16 amino acids. The germline gives CDR1 MNHEY, CDR2 SMNVEV (reference sequence). The V gene end was trimmed by 5 bases and the J gene end by 4 bases; junction bases not matched to a gene: 11. The CDR3, as DNA: TGTGCCAGCAGTCCCACCTTAAGGGGGCAAGGAAACACCATATATTTT. The encoded protein is CASSPTLRGQGNTIYF.

V and J are TRBV4-1 and TRBJ2-1; tentative D call: TRBD2 (6 bases). Germline V gene sequence: CDR1 MGHRA, CDR2 YSYEKL. CDR3 length: 16 amino acids. The V and J ends lost 0 bases and 4 bases respectively, with 13 bases between them. The CDR3 reads CASSQDAGTVYNEQFF. CDR3 DNA: TGCGCCAGCAGCCAAGACGCGGGAACGGTTTACAATGAGCAGTTCTTC.

The V call is TRBV5-6, the J call TRBJ1-2, with 8 nucleotides matching TRBD1. This CDR3 has 15 amino acids. Germline V gives CDR1 SGHDT, CDR2 YYEEEE. J gave up 4 bases and V 2 bases, and 7 bases lay outside the gene matches. The CDR3 DNA follows: TGTGCCAGCAGCTTCGGACAGGGAGATGGCTATGGCTACACCTTC. Encoded protein: CASSFGQGDGYGYTF.

This chain joins TRBV6-6 and TRBJ2-2; D is perhaps TRBD1 (5 bases). V dropped 6 bases and J dropped 7 bases, with 15 bases sitting between them. Germline lookup yields CDR1 MNHNY and CDR2 SVGAGI (reference sequence). The CDR3 has 14 residues. CDR3 sequence reads: CASSPPAGIGELFF. CDR3 DNA sequence: TGTGCCAGCAGCCCCCCGGCAGGGATCGGGGAGCTGTTTTTT.

In this sample, this clone turned up once. The V and J genes are TRBV7-9 and TRBJ2-7; TRBD1 matches at 10 bases. The junction had 4 bases not matched to a gene; V was cut back by 7 bases and J by 1 base. The CDR3 is made up of 14 amino acids. Germline V gene data show CDR1 as SEHNR and CDR2 as FQNEAQ (reference sequence). Here the CDR3 reads CASTGDRGSYEQYF. DNA for the CDR3: TGTGCCAGCACGGGGGACAGGGGATCCTACGAGCAGTACTTC.

This chain uses TRBV4-1 with TRBJ2-2, with TRBD2 as a possible D gene (6 bases). There are 15 residues in the CDR3. Per germline, CDR1 MGHRA and CDR2 YSYEKL. The V end lost 8 bases, the J end lost 6 bases, and 19 bases lay between the germline ends. The CDR3: CASGRAGTTSGELFF. CDR3 nucleotides: TGCGCCAGCGGGCGGGCGGGGACGACCTCCGGGGAGCTGTTTTTT.

The CDR3, as DNA: TGTGCCAGCAGCCCGCGGGGTAGCTGGGACCAGTACTTC. Translating gives CASSPRGSWDQYF. The genes are TRBV5-6 and TRBJ2-5; possibly TRBD2 for D (6 bases). The CDR3 consists of 13 residues. V lost 4 bases, J lost 10 bases, and 17 bases lay in between. Per germline, CDR1 SGHDT and CDR2 YYEEEE.

This chain connects TRBV4-1 to TRBJ2-7; maybe TRBD1 (6 bases). The V end lost 0 bases, the J end lost 2 bases, and 11 bases lay between the germline ends. This CDR3 contains 15 residues. Germline CDR1 reads MGHRA; CDR2 reads YSYEKL. CDR3 nucleotides: TGCGCCAGCAGCCAAGAGGGGCAGGGGACCTACGAGCAGTACTTC. The encoded protein is CASSQEGQGTYEQYF.

J is TRBJ1-2 and V is TRBV5-6, with TRBD1 identical over 10 bases. Germline V gene sequence: CDR1 SGHDT, CDR2 YYEEEE. CDR3 size: 15 residues. V lost 4 bases, J lost 4 bases, and 7 bases stayed unmatched. CDR3 sequence: CASSPGTGDFYGYTF. DNA for the CDR3: TGTGCCAGCAGCCCCGGGACAGGGGATTTCTATGGCTACACCTTC. Using reference TRBV5-6 and TRBJ1-2 for the parts outside the CDR3, the full variable domain is DAGVTQSPTHLIKTRGQQVTLRCSPKSGHDTVSWYQQALGQGPQFIFQYYEEEERQRGNFPDRFSGHQFPNYSSELNVNALLLGDSALYLCASSPGTGDFYGYTFGSGTRLTVV.

The chain employs TRBV15 and TRBJ2-7; 7 positions agree with TRBD2. Germline V gene data show CDR1 as LNHNV and CDR2 as YYDKDF (reference sequence). The trim removed 5 bases at V and 3 bases at J, leaving 13 bases unmatched. This CDR3 spans 16 amino acids. CDR3 coding DNA: TGTGCCACCAGCGGCGCCGGGGCCCGGGGGGACTACGAGCAGTACTTC. The encoded protein is CATSGAGARGDYEQYF.

This clone was detected only once. The chain recombines TRBV2 with TRBJ1-1, with 7 bases matching TRBD1. Germline trimming cut 6 bases from V and 2 bases from J; bases unmatched to any gene: 9. This CDR3 is 15 amino acids long. Germline V gene lookup returns CDR1 SNHLY and CDR2 FYNNEI. Here the CDR3 DNA reads TGTGCCAGCAGCCCTAGACAGGGCGTAAACACTGAAGCTTTCTTT. Amino acid sequence: CASSPRQGVNTEAFF. Full variable domain (remainder filled in from reference TRBV2 and TRBJ1-1): EPEVTQTPSHQVTQMGQEVILRCVPISNHLYFYWYRQILGQKVEFLVSFYNNEISEKSEIFDDQFSVERPDGSNFTLKIRSTKLEDSAMYFCASSPRQGVNTEAFFGQGTRLTVV.

This chain joins TRBV27 and TRBJ2-7; possible D gene TRBD2, 5 bases. The V gene lost 1 base and the J gene lost 6 bases, with 13 bases spanning the gap. The CDR3 is 14 amino acids. Looked up from germline, CDR1 is MNHEY and CDR2 is SMNVEV (reference sequence). CDR3 sequence: CASSLFAVASEQYF. The DNA for the CDR3 is TGTGCCAGCAGTTTATTTGCCGTAGCGAGCGAGCAGTACTTC.

V and J are TRBV5-8 and TRBJ1-1; tentative D call: TRBD1 (5 bases). The CDR3 sequence is 15 residues long. Germline V lookup: CDR1 SGHTS, CDR2 YDEGEE. Trimming cost V 0 bases and J 6 bases, with 15 bases left between them. The CDR3 nucleotides are TGTGCCAGCAGCTTGGTCCGGGGGAAGTCACCTGAAGCTTTCTTT. It is translated as CASSLVRGKSPEAFF.